Presented here are 25 T cell receptor beta chains from one specimen sequenced in a study of shared clonotypes between healthy human individuals. Sequenced by immunoSEQ multiplex PCR; TCRdb stores in-frame clones only, minus some. The repertoire holds some 530,000 clones, about 85% seen once, with 9.5% to 15% in the top ten. The sample was PBMCs. Receptors originate from a woman aged 40 to 55 in good health. Some clones in this sample may be carry-over from other donors' samples.

V gene TRBV7-2 combines with J gene TRBJ1-5; D is possibly TRBD1 (5 bases). CDR3 length: 16 amino acids. CDR1 and CDR2 from the germline V gene are SGHTA and FQGNSA. V was shortened by 1 base and J by 0 bases, with 10 bases between the two germline ends. The CDR3 sequence is CASSLGSGLSNQPQHF. CDR3 bases: TGTGCCAGCAGCTTAGGTTCGGGGCTTAGCAATCAGCCCCAGCATTTT.

V and J are TRBV4-3 and TRBJ1-1; TRBD1 is a possible D gene (5 bases). CDR1 is LGHNA, CDR2 YSLEER, per germline. V was trimmed by 0 bases and J by 1 base, leaving 12 bases between them. The CDR3 is made up of 16 amino acids. CDR3 protein: CASSQDGGSPNTEAFF. The CDR3 nucleotides read TGCGCCAGCAGCCAAGACGGGGGGAGCCCGAACACTGAAGCTTTCTTT.

The chain carries TRBV4-3 and TRBJ1-2, with D tentatively TRBD1 (5 bases). Between the trimmed V and J ends, which lost 1 base and 8 bases, there was a span of 11 bases. The CDR3 runs to 13 residues. Germline CDR1 reads LGHNA; CDR2 reads YSLEER. The chain's CDR3 is CASSQVDSRGYTF. CDR3 DNA: TGCGCCAGCAGCCAAGTCGACAGTAGGGGCTACACCTTC.

The chain links TRBV4-2 to TRBJ2-1; D may correspond to TRBD1 or TRBD2 (6 bases each). Germline CDR1 reads LGHNA; CDR2 reads YNFKEQ. CDR3 length: 16 residues. Trimming took 1 base from V and 5 from J, leaving 15 bases between them. Here the CDR3 reads CASSQATRGAHNEQFF. In DNA form, the CDR3 reads TGTGCCAGCAGCCAAGCAACAAGGGGGGCGCACAATGAGCAGTTCTTC.

The CDR3 DNA reads TGTGCCATCAGTGAGTCTGAGTGGCCCAAAAACATTCAGTACTTC. Protein sequence: CAISESEWPKNIQYF. The rearrangement joins TRBV10-3 to TRBJ2-4; no definite D call. Per germline, CDR1 ENHRY and CDR2 SYGVKD. This CDR3 is built from 15 residues. Trimming took 0 bases from V and 2 from J, leaving 8 bases between them.

J is TRBJ2-2 and V is TRBV4-1; 8 bases match TRBD1. CDR3 length: 16 residues. Germline assignment: CDR1 MGHRA and CDR2 YSYEKL. Germline trimming cut 4 bases from V and 7 bases from J; bases unmatched to any gene: 11. CDR3 loop: CASSRTQGAGIGELFF. For the CDR3, the DNA is TGCGCCAGCAGCCGGACTCAGGGGGCTGGGATCGGGGAGCTGTTTTTT.

The chain uses TRBV28 and TRBJ1-1; D is unresolved. V was shortened by 4 bases and J by 0 bases, with 9 bases between the two germline ends. Looked up from germline, CDR1 is MDHEN and CDR2 is SYDVKM. This CDR3 has 14 amino acids. In DNA, the CDR3 is TGTGCCAGCAGTTCCGGAGCGCTGAACACTGAAGCTTTCTTT. It specifies CASSSGALNTEAFF. The full variable domain, with the rest looked up from reference TRBV28 and TRBJ1-1, is DVKVTQSSRYLVKRTGEKVFLECVQDMDHENMFWYRQDPGLGLRLIYFSYDVKMKEKGDIPEGYSVSREKKERFSLILESASTNQTSMYLCASSSGALNTEAFFGQGTRLTVV.

The chain recombines TRBV27 with TRBJ1-5; 8 nucleotides align to TRBD1. Germline V lookup: CDR1 MNHEY, CDR2 SMNVEV (reference sequence). V lost 7 bases and J lost 7; bases outside the gene matches: 6. The CDR3 runs to 13 residues. CDR3 protein: CASTERQGQPQHF. The CDR3 nucleotides are TGTGCCAGCACCGAACGACAGGGGCAGCCCCAGCATTTT.

The chain combines TRBV18 with TRBJ1-4, with D hard to call. V lost 6 bases, J lost 7 bases, and 9 bases lay in between. This CDR3 is 12 amino acids long. Germline CDR1 and CDR2: KGHSH and LQKENI. The CDR3 nucleotides read TGTGCCAGCTCTCCTAATGGTGAAAAACTGTTTTTT. Its protein product is CASSPNGEKLFF.

The V and J genes are TRBV6-1 and TRBJ1-1, with 7 bases aligning to TRBD1. V lost 4 bases to trimming and J lost 4 bases; unmatched junction nucleotides: 9. This CDR3 region has 15 residues. Germline loops: CDR1 MNHNS, CDR2 SASEGT. The CDR3 nucleotides are TGTGCCAGCAGTGGGGAGGGGGCAGGGGTCACTGAAGCTTTCTTT. Translation: CASSGEGAGVTEAFF.

The rearrangement uses TRBV5-1 and TRBJ1-2; weak D call: TRBD1 (5 bases). CDR3 length equals 15 residues. V lost 0 bases and J lost 8, with 17 bases in between. The V gene's germline CDR1 is SGHRS and CDR2 YFSETQ. The CDR3 is CASSLVRGAREGYTF. In DNA, the CDR3 is TGCGCCAGCAGCTTGGTGCGGGGCGCCCGGGAAGGCTACACCTTC.

This chain links TRBV5-1 with TRBJ2-5; 7 bases line up with TRBD1. The V gene's germline CDR1 is SGHRS and CDR2 YFSETQ. V gave up 4 bases and J gave up 4 bases; unmatched junction bases: 7. This CDR3 is 14 amino acids long. The CDR3 reads CASSREGGLETQYF. In DNA form, the CDR3 reads TGCGCCAGCAGCAGGGAAGGGGGCCTAGAGACCCAGTACTTC.

V and J are TRBV5-8 and TRBJ1-2, with D unclear. V lost 2 bases and J lost 0, with 5 bases in between. Germline-derived CDR1 and CDR2 are SGHTS and YDEGEE. The CDR3 consists of 13 residues. The CDR3 coding sequence is TGTGCCAGCAGCTTTAGGGCTAACTATGGCTACACCTTC. This gives the protein CASSFRANYGYTF.

Remarks on this clone: A far larger clone is one nucleotide away, so this likely arose from a read error. V is TRBV10-1 and J is TRBJ2-3; D gene uncertain. The CDR3 loop spans 15 amino acids. The germline gives CDR1 WNHNN, CDR2 SYGVQD (reference sequence). In DNA form, the CDR3 reads TGCTCCAGCAGTGAAAACCCAGAAAAAACAGATACGCAGTATTTT. Protein sequence: CSSSENPEKTDTQYF.

This rearrangement joins TRBV30 to TRBJ2-7, with 11 bases that match TRBD2. CDR1 and CDR2 (germline): GTSNPN, SVGIG (reference sequence). V lost 4 bases, J lost 5 bases, and 7 bases stayed unmatched. This CDR3 region has 14 residues. In nucleotides, the CDR3 is TGTGCCTGGAATATAGCGGGAGGGCCCCACGAGCAGTACTTC. Amino acid sequence: CAWNIAGGPHEQYF.

A note on this clone: It differs at one base from a far larger clone, so likely a read error. It is likely a read error, because the conserved phenylalanine at the end of the CDR3 is missing. V is TRBV5-4 and J is TRBJ1-1, with 11 bases matching TRBD1. V lost 2 bases to trimming and J lost 4 bases; unmatched junction nucleotides: 1. This CDR3 is built from 14 residues. Germline CDR1 and CDR2: SGHNT and YYREEE (reference sequence). The CDR3 DNA sequence: TGTGCCAGCAGCTTCGGGACAGGGGGCACTGAAGCTTTCCTT. Its translation: CASSFGTGGTEAFL.

In its sample, this clone was seen a few times. The gene calls are TRBV7-2 and TRBJ2-7; tentative D call: TRBD2 (6 bases). Trimming removed 5 bases from V and 2 bases from J, with 13 bases in between. CDR1 SGHTA and CDR2 FQGNSA come from the germline V gene. This CDR3 spans 14 amino acids. This chain's CDR3 is CASSVPGLTYEQYF. In nucleotides, the CDR3 is TGTGCCAGCAGCGTACCGGGACTCACCTACGAGCAGTACTTC. The full variable domain, in which reference TRBV7-2 and TRBJ2-7 provide the parts outside the CDR3, is GAGVSQSPSNKVTEKGKDVELRCDPISGHTALYWYRQSLGQGLEFLIYFQGNSAPDKSGLPSDRFSAERTGGSVSTLTIQRTQQEDSAVYLCASSVPGLTYEQYFGPGTRLTVT.

The chain recombines TRBV20-1 with TRBJ1-3; no clear D. The CDR3 covers 11 residues. V was shortened by 4 bases and J by 4 bases, with 5 bases between the two germline ends. Germline V gene sequence: CDR1 DFQATT, CDR2 SNEGSKA (reference sequence). This chain's CDR3 is CSATHGNTIYF. The CDR3 region has the DNA TGCAGTGCTACCCACGGAAACACCATATATTTT.

The CDR3 reads CASSLDTYSNQPQHF. CDR3 bases: TGTGCCAGTAGCCTAGACACATATAGCAATCAGCCCCAGCATTTT. This sequence joins TRBV19 and TRBJ1-5; no firm D call. The CDR3 spans 15 residues. Per germline, CDR1 LNHDA and CDR2 SQIVND (reference sequence). Trimming cost V 6 bases and J 0 bases, with 12 bases left between them.

The chain is built from TRBV5-1 and TRBJ1-4; the match to TRBD1 covers 10 bases. The V gene's germline CDR1 is SGHRS and CDR2 YFSETQ. After removal of 0 bases from V and 4 bases from J, the junction contained 9 bases not matched to a gene. The CDR3 covers 18 residues. DNA for the CDR3: TGCGCCAGCAGCTTGGTCCCGGGACAGGGGATTGGTAATGAAAAACTGTTTTTT. This sequence encodes CASSLVPGQGIGNEKLFF.

The chain couples TRBV5-6 to TRBJ2-5; no definite D call. Trimming left V 0 bases short and J 4 bases short, with 7 bases between. The CDR3 runs 13 residues. Looked up from germline, CDR1 is SGHDT and CDR2 is YYEEEE. Here the CDR3 reads CASSLGSLETQYF. CDR3 bases: TGTGCCAGCAGCTTGGGCAGCCTAGAGACCCAGTACTTC.

V is TRBV4-1 and J is TRBJ2-7; 13 bases map to TRBD2. The ends lost 4 bases at V and 1 base at J; junction bases unmatched: 1. Germline V gives CDR1 MGHRA, CDR2 YSYEKL. The CDR3 runs 15 residues. CDR3 in DNA: TGCGCCAGCAGCCGGGGACTAGCGGGATCCTACGAGCAGTACTTC. It is translated as CASSRGLAGSYEQYF.

V gene TRBV29-1 combines with J gene TRBJ2-5; D gene unclear. This CDR3 region has 13 residues. Trimming left V 6 bases short and J 3 bases short, with 14 bases between. From germline, CDR1 is SQVTM and CDR2 ANQGSEA. This chain's CDR3 is CSVSVRRKETQYF. The CDR3 DNA reads as TGCAGCGTCTCGGTAAGGCGGAAAGAGACCCAGTACTTC.

The chain recombines TRBV19 with TRBJ2-1; TRBD2 agrees at 12 bases. With 2 bases clipped from V and 6 bases from J, the junction kept 2 bases outside the gene matches. The germline CDR1 and CDR2 sequences are LNHDA and SQIVND (reference sequence). The CDR3 contains 15 residues. CDR3 coding DNA: TGTGCCAGTAGTATAACTAGCGGGGGGAGCAATGAGCAGTTCTTC. This sequence encodes CASSITSGGSNEQFF.

For the CDR3, the DNA is TGTGCCAGCAGCCCCGACGCCGGACAGCAAGAGACCCAGTACTTC. This translates into CASSPDAGQQETQYF. The chain joins TRBV7-9 to TRBJ2-5, with D possibly being TRBD1 (6 bases). The V end lost 5 bases, the J end lost 2 bases, and 15 bases lay between the germline ends. The CDR3 has 15 residues. Per germline, CDR1 SEHNR and CDR2 FQNEAQ (reference sequence). The full variable domain, rest sourced from reference TRBV7-9 and TRBJ2-5, is DTGVSQNPRHKITKRGQNVTFRCDPISEHNRLYWYRQTLGQGPEFLTYFQNEAQLEKSRLLSDRFSAERPKGSFSTLEIQRTEQGDSAMYLCASSPDAGQQETQYFGPGTRLLVL.